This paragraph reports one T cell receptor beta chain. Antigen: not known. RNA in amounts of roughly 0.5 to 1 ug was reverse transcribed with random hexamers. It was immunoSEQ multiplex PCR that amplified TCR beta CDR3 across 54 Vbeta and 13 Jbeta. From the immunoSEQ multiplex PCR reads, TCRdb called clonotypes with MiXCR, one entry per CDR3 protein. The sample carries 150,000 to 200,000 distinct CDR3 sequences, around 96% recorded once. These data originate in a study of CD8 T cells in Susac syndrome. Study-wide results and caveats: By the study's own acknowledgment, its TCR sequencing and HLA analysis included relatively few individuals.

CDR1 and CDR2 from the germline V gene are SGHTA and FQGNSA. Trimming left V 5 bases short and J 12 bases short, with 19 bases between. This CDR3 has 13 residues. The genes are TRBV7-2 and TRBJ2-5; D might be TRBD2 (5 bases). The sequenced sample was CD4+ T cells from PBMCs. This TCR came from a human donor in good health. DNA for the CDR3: TGTGCCAGCAGCCCCGGGAACTTGGCGGATGAGTACTTC. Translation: CASSPGNLADEYF. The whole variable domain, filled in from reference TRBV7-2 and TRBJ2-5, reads GAGVSQSPSNKVTEKGKDVELRCDPISGHTALYWYRQSLGQGLEFLIYFQGNSAPDKSGLPSDRFSAERTGGSVSTLTIQRTQQEDSAVYLCASSPGNLADEYFGPGTRLLVL.